This TCR beta chain came from a study of early T cells in non-severe SARS-CoV-2 infection. Study details: Sequencing used unsorted whole-blood bulk RNA, so chains lack pairing. Notes on the study in general: Sequences matched to VDJdb favored anti-spike CD8 responses, while private and CD4 specificities were missed.

Researchers tagged individual cDNA molecules with unique molecular identifiers. One entry per CDR3 protein, called by TCRdb with MiXCR from the 5' RACE reads. The sample records roughly 50,000 distinct CDR3 sequences, approximately 8.5% being singletons. This clonotype has ten or more counts. Its specificity is not known. V lost 4 bases to trimming and J lost 0 bases; unmatched junction nucleotides: 9. The CDR3 covers 16 residues. Germline-derived CDR1 and CDR2 are LGHNA and YSLEER. The sample was whole blood. The chain employs TRBV4-3 and TRBJ2-7; 7 bases match TRBD2. This TCR was recovered from an adult who was a healthcare worker with PCR-confirmed SARS-CoV-2 infection or an uninfected control (not recorded which). The chain's CDR3 is CASSPGPLADSYEQYF. The CDR3, as DNA: TGCGCCAGCAGCCCGGGACCTCTAGCGGACTCCTACGAGCAGTACTTC.